The clone carrying this T cell receptor (beta chain) has just one count. The sample belongs to a study of T cell changes during pregnancy in multiple sclerosis. Assay used: immunoSEQ multiplex PCR; TCRdb lists only in-frame clones, some missing. The data show approximately 53,000 clones, about 92% seen once. The receptor comes from a female donor with multiple sclerosis, enrolled in a pregnancy study. The input for sequencing was CD4+ T cells from peripheral blood mononuclear cells, taken before pregnancy.

The CDR3, as DNA: TGTGCCAGCAGCCTAACAGGGGGCACCTACGAGCAGTACTTC. It translates to CASSLTGGTYEQYF. The chain is built from TRBV11-2 and TRBJ2-7; 9 bases map to TRBD1. Germline CDR1 SGHAT, CDR2 FQNNGV. The CDR3 runs to 14 residues. V lost 5 bases and J lost 2; bases outside the gene matches: 4.